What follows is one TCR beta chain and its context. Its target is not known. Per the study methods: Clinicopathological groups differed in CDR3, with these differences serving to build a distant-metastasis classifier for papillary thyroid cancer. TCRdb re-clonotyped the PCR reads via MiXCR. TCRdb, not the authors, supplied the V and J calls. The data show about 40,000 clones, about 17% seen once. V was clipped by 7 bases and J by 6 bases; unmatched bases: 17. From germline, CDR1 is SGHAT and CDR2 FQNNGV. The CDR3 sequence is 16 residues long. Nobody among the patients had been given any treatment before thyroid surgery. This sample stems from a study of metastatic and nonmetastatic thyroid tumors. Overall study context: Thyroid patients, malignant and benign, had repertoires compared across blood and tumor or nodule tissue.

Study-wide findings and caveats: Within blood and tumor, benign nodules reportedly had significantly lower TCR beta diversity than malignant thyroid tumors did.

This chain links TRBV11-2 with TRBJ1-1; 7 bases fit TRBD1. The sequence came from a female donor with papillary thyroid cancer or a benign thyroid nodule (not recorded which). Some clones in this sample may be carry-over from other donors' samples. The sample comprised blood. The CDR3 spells CASTRKTATGYAEAFF. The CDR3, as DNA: TGTGCCAGCACCCGCAAGACCGCGACAGGGTACGCTGAAGCTTTCTTT.